These 25 T cell receptor beta chains were sequenced from one sample in a study of T cell changes during pregnancy in multiple sclerosis (dated by TCRdb to the late 2010s). Library method: the immunoSEQ multiplex PCR assay. TCRdb retrieved this table from immuneACCESS and kept in-frame rearrangements only. Not all clones are present; in checked studies, unresolved V genes account for under half, and no reason is known for the remainder. The sample table holds about 54,000 clones, of which around 90% were seen once. 1% to 1.5% of the sample belongs to the ten largest clones. The material was peripheral blood, obtained after pregnancy. These TCRs come from a female donor in good health, enrolled as a control in a pregnancy study.

This clone was counted a single time. The chain carries TRBV5-1 and TRBJ2-1; TRBD2 matches at 7 bases. Germline V gene lookup returns CDR1 SGHRS and CDR2 YFSETQ. V lost 4 bases and J lost 5; bases outside the gene matches: 9. The CDR3 has 15 amino acids. The CDR3 is CASSGGGAYNNEQFF. CDR3 DNA sequence: TGCGCCAGCAGCGGGGGAGGGGCCTACAACAATGAGCAGTTCTTC.

The gene calls are TRBV19 and TRBJ1-1, with TRBD1 matching 7 bases. Germline V lookup: CDR1 LNHDA, CDR2 SQIVND (reference sequence). J was trimmed by 5 bases and V by 3 bases; bases with no gene match: 9. This CDR3 comprises 15 residues. This chain's CDR3 is CASSMTRQGGTEAFF. CDR3 DNA: TGTGCCAGTAGTATGACCCGACAGGGAGGAACTGAAGCTTTCTTT.

The chain uses TRBV29-1 and TRBJ2-1; 10 nucleotides align to TRBD1. The V segment lost 7 bases and the J segment 4 bases; nucleotides outside the gene matches: 7. Germline CDR1 reads SQVTM; CDR2 reads ANQGSEA. This CDR3 comprises 14 residues. The CDR3 DNA is TGCAGCGCCACCGGGACAGGGGCGTACAATGAGCAGTTCTTC. It yields the protein CSATGTGAYNEQFF.

The rearrangement joins TRBV6-5 to TRBJ1-5; 7 positions match TRBD1. The CDR3 runs 15 residues. Germline-derived CDR1 and CDR2 are MNHEY and SVGAGI. V gave up 5 bases and J gave up 0 bases; unmatched junction bases: 4. The CDR3 DNA reads as TGTGCCAGCAGTACCGGGACAGCTAGCAATCAGCCCCAGCATTTT. It is translated as CASSTGTASNQPQHF.

The chain uses TRBV5-1 and TRBJ2-5; no firm D call. Deletions cut 0 bases from V and 5 bases from J, with 8 bases between. CDR1 SGHRS and CDR2 YFSETQ come from the germline V gene. The CDR3 runs 13 residues. CDR3 sequence reads: CASSLGQWETQYF. The CDR3 nucleotides read TGCGCCAGCAGCTTGGGGCAGTGGGAGACCCAGTACTTC. The entire variable domain, with the rest obtained from reference TRBV5-1 and TRBJ2-5, is as follows: KAGVTQTPRYLIKTRGQQVTLSCSPISGHRSVSWYQQTPGQGLQFLFEYFSETQRNKGNFPGRFSGRQFSNSRSEMNVSTLELGDSALYLCASSLGQWETQYFGPGTRLLVL.

In DNA, the CDR3 is TGTGCTGCGGCGGGGACGCAAAATCAGCCCCAGCATTTT. Translated: CAAAGTQNQPQHF. This sequence joins TRBV6-1 and TRBJ1-5; tentatively, D is TRBD1 (5 bases). Germline CDR1 is MNHNS and CDR2 is SASEGT. The CDR3 contains 13 residues.

The chain carries TRBV6-5 and TRBJ1-4; D is undetermined. V lost 10 bases to trimming and J lost 8 bases, with 14 bases between them. This CDR3 comprises 12 residues. Germline CDR1 MNHEY, CDR2 SVGAGI. CDR3 residues: CATGRGKEKLFF. In nucleotides, the CDR3 is TGTGCCACGGGAAGAGGGAAAGAAAAACTGTTTTTT.

V is TRBV5-6 and J is TRBJ1-1; D gene ambiguous. There are 13 residues in the CDR3. In germline, CDR1 is SGHDT, CDR2 YYEEEE. Trimming removed 4 bases from V and 6 bases from J, with 13 bases in between. Written as DNA, the CDR3 is TGTGCCAGCAGCGAAGACCGGAGGGCTGAAGCTTTCTTT. Protein product: CASSEDRRAEAFF.

The chain uses TRBV4-2 and TRBJ2-1; TRBD2 matches 7 bases. The CDR3 is made up of 16 amino acids. The V gene end was trimmed by 1 base and the J gene end by 2 bases; junction bases not matched to a gene: 5. Per the germline V gene, CDR1 is LGHNA and CDR2 is YNFKEQ. CDR3 protein: CASSQAVGRPYNEQFF. CDR3 nucleotide sequence: TGTGCCAGCAGCCAAGCGGTCGGGAGGCCCTACAATGAGCAGTTCTTC.

The V and J genes are TRBV30 and TRBJ1-1; D is unclear. Deletions cut 2 bases from V and 0 bases from J, with 4 bases between. Germline V lookup: CDR1 GTSNPN, CDR2 SVGIG (reference sequence). There are 12 residues in the CDR3. The CDR3 spells CAWSPMNTEAFF. The CDR3 coding sequence is TGTGCCTGGAGTCCCATGAACACTGAAGCTTTCTTT.

The chain has TRBV14 and TRBJ1-2, with D uncertain. CDR3 length: 13 residues. V was trimmed by 10 bases and J by 1 base, leaving 13 bases between them. Germline values: CDR1 SGHDN, CDR2 FVKESK. CDR3 DNA: TGTGCCACGAGGGAAGGGCTTAACTATGGCTACACCTTC. Its protein is CATREGLNYGYTF.

The CDR3 reads CASSKGQGPNTEAFF. Here the CDR3 DNA reads TGTGCCAGCTCAAAGGGACAGGGACCGAACACTGAAGCTTTCTTT. The V call is TRBV18, the J call TRBJ1-1; 9 nucleotides agree with TRBD1. The CDR3 has 15 amino acids. Germline V CDR1 and CDR2: KGHSH, LQKENI. The junction had 5 bases not matched to a gene; V was cut back by 5 bases and J by 1 base.

This chain joins TRBV5-4 and TRBJ1-2; TRBD1 aligns across 8 bases. The CDR3 runs to 15 residues. The V and J ends lost 4 bases and 8 bases, in that order; junction bases with no gene match: 13. Germline V gene lookup returns CDR1 SGHNT and CDR2 YYREEE (reference sequence). The CDR3 DNA follows: TGTGCCAGCAGCAGCCTTGACAGGGGATGGGGGGGCTACACCTTC. This gives the protein CASSSLDRGWGGYTF.

This sequence joins TRBV27 and TRBJ2-7; 8 bases fit TRBD1. This CDR3 spans 14 amino acids. The V gene's germline CDR1 is MNHEY and CDR2 SMNVEV (reference sequence). The V gene end was trimmed by 7 bases and the J gene end by 0 bases; junction bases not matched to a gene: 5. The CDR3 DNA sequence: TGTGCCAGCAAAAGGACAGGGAACTCCTACGAGCAGTACTTC. Protein: CASKRTGNSYEQYF.

The chain links TRBV5-1 to TRBJ2-7, with 8 bases matching TRBD2. Germline lookup yields CDR1 SGHRS and CDR2 YFSETQ. The junction had 1 base not matched to a gene; V was cut back by 0 bases and J by 2 bases. The CDR3 is 14 residues long. CDR3 DNA sequence: TGCGCCAGCAGCTTGGTCGGGGGGGCCTACGAGCAGTACTTC. The encoded protein is CASSLVGGAYEQYF.

This clone was seen just once. The chain has TRBV2 and TRBJ2-1; tentative D call: TRBD2 (6 bases). The CDR3 has 15 amino acids. Germline V gene sequence: CDR1 SNHLY, CDR2 FYNNEI. The V and J ends lost 7 bases and 1 base respectively, with 14 bases between them. The CDR3 here is CASTQRDSSYNEQFF. In DNA, the CDR3 is TGTGCCAGCACCCAAAGGGACTCTTCCTACAATGAGCAGTTCTTC.

J is TRBJ1-6 and V is TRBV28; weak D call: TRBD1 (5 bases). Germline CDR1 reads MDHEN; CDR2 reads SYDVKM. This CDR3 region has 15 residues. Trimming took off 3 bases at V and 9 bases at J, with 15 bases between the two ends. DNA for the CDR3: TGTGCCAGCAGTTTCCAGGCAGGGCAGGGTTCACCCCTCCACTTT. Translating it yields CASSFQAGQGSPLHF.

The rearrangement joins TRBV10-3 to TRBJ1-1, with 9 bases lining up with TRBD1. V lost 10 bases to trimming and J lost 3 bases; unmatched junction nucleotides: 6. CDR3 size: 13 residues. Germline CDR1 reads ENHRY; CDR2 reads SYGVKD. The CDR3 is CATGTGRDTEAFF. The CDR3 region has the DNA TGTGCCACCGGGACAGGGAGAGACACTGAAGCTTTCTTT.

The V and J genes are TRBV5-6 and TRBJ1-5; D is unclear. This CDR3 has 17 amino acids. Trimming shortened V by 2 bases and J by 0 bases, and 15 bases separated the two germline ends. From germline, CDR1 is SGHDT and CDR2 YYEEEE. CDR3 nucleotides: TGTGCCAGCAGCTTCGGTGAGGGAGCCTATAGCAATCAGCCCCAGCATTTT. This translates into CASSFGEGAYSNQPQHF.

The rearrangement uses TRBV9 and TRBJ1-1; D may be TRBD1 (6 bases). This CDR3 has 15 residues. The ends were cut back, 3 bases at V and 5 bases at J, with 17 bases in the middle. CDR1 and CDR2 (germline): SGDLS, YYNGEE. The CDR3 bases are TGTGCCAGCAGCGCACAACGGGACACCAAGACTGAAGCTTTCTTT. Amino acids: CASSAQRDTKTEAFF.

V usage is TRBV7-6 and J usage is TRBJ2-1; TRBD1 might be the D (6 bases). Germline CDR1 SGHVS, CDR2 FNYEAQ. Trimming stripped 3 bases from V and 8 bases from J, with 20 bases between. The CDR3 has 16 amino acids. CDR3: CASSFSGATSGDEQFF. As DNA, the CDR3 is TGTGCCAGCAGCTTTTCAGGGGCAACTAGTGGGGATGAGCAGTTCTTC. The entire variable domain, with the rest obtained from reference TRBV7-6 and TRBJ2-1, is as follows: GAGVSQSPRYKVTKRGQDVALRCDPISGHVSLYWYRQALGQGPEFLTYFNYEAQQDKSGLPNDRFSAERPEGSISTLTIQRTEQRDSAMYRCASSFSGATSGDEQFFGPGTRLTVL.

This chain uses TRBV21-1 with TRBJ2-7; the table's D call, TRBD2, has no DNA check behind it. TRBV21-1 is flagged as a pseudogene. The CDR3 is 17 residues long. The DNA of the CDR3 is TGTGCCAGCAGCAAAGTTTGGAGGACGGTAAACTCCTACGAGCAGTACTTC. It codes for CASSKVWRTVNSYEQYF.

This chain joins TRBV15 and TRBJ1-4, with D hard to call. V was pared by 5 bases and J by 6 bases, with 16 bases between. The germline V gene has CDR1 LNHNV and CDR2 YYDKDF (reference sequence). The CDR3 has 15 residues. CDR3 loop: CATSFGTKADEKLFF. The CDR3 nucleotides are TGTGCCACCAGCTTTGGCACCAAGGCGGATGAAAAACTGTTTTTT. Full variable domain (rest looked up from reference TRBV15 and TRBJ1-4): DAMVIQNPRYQVTQFGKPVTLSCSQTLNHNVMYWYQQKSSQAPKLLFHYYDKDFNNEADTPDNFQSRRPNTSFCFLDIRSPGLGDTAMYLCATSFGTKADEKLFFGSGTQLSVL.

The chain has TRBV6-5 and TRBJ2-7; 15 nucleotides align to TRBD2. This CDR3 is 14 amino acids long. V dropped 4 bases and J dropped 6; count of bases not matched to a gene: 1. Looked up from germline, CDR1 is MNHEY and CDR2 is SVGAGI. DNA for the CDR3: TGTGCCAGCAGTTGGGGACTAGCGGGAGGCGAGCAGTACTTC. Translating it yields CASSWGLAGGEQYF.

V gene TRBV7-2 combines with J gene TRBJ2-3; 7 positions match TRBD2. Germline V gives CDR1 SGHTA, CDR2 FQGNSA. The CDR3 runs 15 residues. V gave up 3 bases and J gave up 3 bases; unmatched junction bases: 6. The CDR3 is CASSFAGATTDTQYF. In nucleotides, the CDR3 is TGTGCCAGCAGCTTCGCGGGAGCTACGACAGATACGCAGTATTTT.